The present T cell receptor (beta chain) was sequenced within a study of cytomegalovirus exposure and HLA in healthy donors. Study context: Per a later analysis, the 550 to 850 first-cohort and over 90 validation repertoires shared one platform.

This clone has more than one count but fewer than ten. Its cognate antigen is unknown. Trimming took off 2 bases at V and 5 bases at J, with 21 bases between the two ends. Germline V gives CDR1 MNHEY, CDR2 SMNVEV (reference sequence). CDR3 length: 17 residues. Separation from the approximately 720-subject first cohort characterized the roughly 120-subject validation cohort, to which the donors belonged. Measured with immunoSEQ multiplex PCR; TCRdb has only the in-frame clones, and not every one. This sample has more than 150,000 clones; more than 75% occur once, and the top ten carry 6% to 9%. Overall study findings and caveats: Rarity held for most TCR sequences, but there were some public TCRs that occurred in many donors. Cytomegalovirus-associated TCR beta chains were listed, numbering more than 150.

This sequence originates from a man in his late teens or twenties in good health and CMV-seropositive. Material: PBMCs. The genes are TRBV27 and TRBJ1-1; D might be TRBD1 (6 bases). CDR3: CASSLLIGGALITEAFF. CDR3 coding DNA: TGTGCCAGCAGTTTACTAATTGGGGGGGCGTTAATTACTGAAGCTTTCTTT.